One sample yielded the 5 T cell receptor beta chains listed below, sequenced in a study of T cells in Graves' hyperthyroidism and ophthalmopathy. What was amplified from RNA transcripts were TCR beta CDR3 regions. The HTBI primer set served for first-round RT-PCR of the TCR CDR3. TCRdb re-derived calls from the multiplex PCR reads in MiXCR, one entry per CDR3 protein. The sample includes under 350,000 distinct CDR3 sequences, 18% of them seen just once. The sequencing input was blood. These receptors all stem from a woman between 50 and 59 years old with Graves' hyperthyroidism.

This clonotype turned up a few times. The genes are TRBV4-1 and TRBJ1-5; D gene ambiguous. V lost 1 base to trimming and J lost 0 bases, with 7 bases between them. The CDR3 runs 15 residues. The germline gives CDR1 MGHRA, CDR2 YSYEKL. The CDR3, as DNA: TGCGCCAGCAGCCAAGCCTCGTATAGCAATCAGCCCCAGCATTTT. It translates to CASSQASYSNQPQHF.

This clonotype was recorded a few times. V is TRBV5-1 and J is TRBJ2-1; 9 bases fit TRBD1. Germline loops: CDR1 SGHRS, CDR2 YFSETQ. There are 13 residues in the CDR3. The V and J ends lost 7 bases and 4 bases, in that order; junction bases with no gene match: 3. CDR3 residues: CASWDREYNEQFF. Written as DNA, the CDR3 is TGCGCCAGCTGGGACAGGGAATACAATGAGCAGTTCTTC.

The chain combines TRBV12-3 or TRBV12-4 with TRBJ1-1; D ambiguous. V shed 6 bases and J shed 0 bases, with 11 bases lying between them. The CDR3 is 14 amino acids. CDR3 residues: CASRIGLMNTEAFF. The CDR3 DNA sequence: TGTGCCAGCAGGATCGGATTGATGAACACTGAAGCTTTCTTT.

The chain uses TRBV20-1 and TRBJ2-1; TRBD2 agrees at 7 bases. The germline V gene has CDR1 DFQATT and CDR2 SNEGSKA (reference sequence). The CDR3 contains 13 residues. V lost 3 bases, J lost 6 bases, and 5 bases stayed unmatched. This CDR3 reads CSASGRWGNEQFF. The CDR3 nucleotides are TGCAGTGCTAGCGGGAGGTGGGGCAATGAGCAGTTCTTC.

V usage is TRBV6-1 and J usage is TRBJ2-7; D perhaps matches TRBD2 (7 bases). This CDR3 has 15 amino acids. Germline V gene data show CDR1 as MNHNS and CDR2 as SASEGT. With 2 bases removed from V and 2 bases from J, the gap between germline ends came to 13 bases. DNA for the CDR3: TGTGCCAGCAGTGAAATGTCCGGGGGGCCCTACGAGCAGTACGTC. Protein product: CASSEMSGGPYEQYV.